This TCR beta chain was profiled in a study of shared clonotypes between healthy human individuals. The CDR3 runs to 19 residues. V shed 0 bases and J 6 bases; nucleotides not matched to a gene: 14. The germline CDR1 and CDR2 sequences are LNHDA and SQIVND (reference sequence). Points on this clone: Its target is unknown.

Generated by immunoSEQ multiplex PCR, the TCRdb table keeps only in-frame clones and is missing some. The table lists about 1 million clones, about three quarters of them singletons, with 1.4% to 1.5% in the top ten. Study-wide findings and caveats: All-four-donor shared clonotypes had higher generation probabilities than non-shared clonotypes did.

Sequences were obtained from memory CD4+ T cells sorted from blood. The subset was: CD45RA-negative fraction. The rearrangement uses TRBV19 and TRBJ1-6, with TRBD1 matching over 7 bases. The TCR comes from a man aged 18-30 years in good health. The CDR3 region is CASSIDLRQGARANSPLHF. In DNA, the CDR3 is TGTGCCAGTAGTATAGATCTCCGACAGGGAGCCAGGGCTAATTCACCCCTCCACTTT.